The TCR beta chain described here comes from a study of technical replicates of blood from a handful of donors. Method: immunoSEQ multiplex PCR; TCRdb's copy keeps in-frame clones and lacks some. The sample consists of almost 65,000 clones, about 90% of them appearing once. CDR1 is MGHRA and CDR2 is YSYEKL in the germline V gene. After removal of 4 bases from V and 0 bases from J, the junction contained 18 bases not matched to a gene. This CDR3 has 19 amino acids. This clonotype originated in a human donor in good health. Some clones in this sample may be carry-over from other donors' samples. This chain uses TRBV4-1 with TRBJ2-7, with 7 bases fitting TRBD2. The sequenced sample was PBMCs. The CDR3 DNA reads as TGCGCCAGCAGCCCCCTGACCGTTATGCGAGCGGGGAGCTCCTACGAGCAGTACTTC. Its protein is CASSPLTVMRAGSSYEQYF.